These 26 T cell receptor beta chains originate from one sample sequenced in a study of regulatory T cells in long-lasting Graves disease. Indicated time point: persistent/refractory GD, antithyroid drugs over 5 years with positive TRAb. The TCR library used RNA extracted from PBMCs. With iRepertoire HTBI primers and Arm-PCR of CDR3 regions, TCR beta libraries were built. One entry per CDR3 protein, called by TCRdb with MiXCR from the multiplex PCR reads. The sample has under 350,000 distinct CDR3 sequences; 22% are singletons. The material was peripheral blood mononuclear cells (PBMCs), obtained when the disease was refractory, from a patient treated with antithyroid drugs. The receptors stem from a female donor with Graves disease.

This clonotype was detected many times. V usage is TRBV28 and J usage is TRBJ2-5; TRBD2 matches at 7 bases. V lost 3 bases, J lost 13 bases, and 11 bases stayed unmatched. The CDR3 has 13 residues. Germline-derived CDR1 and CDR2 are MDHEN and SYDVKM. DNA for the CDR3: TGTGCCAGCAGTTTTCCGGGAGGCCTCTTCGTGTACTTC. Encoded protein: CASSFPGGLFVYF.

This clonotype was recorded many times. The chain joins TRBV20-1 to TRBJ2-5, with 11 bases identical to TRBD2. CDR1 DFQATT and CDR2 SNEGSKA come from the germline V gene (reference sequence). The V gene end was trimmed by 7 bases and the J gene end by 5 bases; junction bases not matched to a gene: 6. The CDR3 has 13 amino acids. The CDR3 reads CSETSGNGETQYF. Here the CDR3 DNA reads TGCAGTGAGACTAGCGGGAACGGTGAGACCCAGTACTTC.

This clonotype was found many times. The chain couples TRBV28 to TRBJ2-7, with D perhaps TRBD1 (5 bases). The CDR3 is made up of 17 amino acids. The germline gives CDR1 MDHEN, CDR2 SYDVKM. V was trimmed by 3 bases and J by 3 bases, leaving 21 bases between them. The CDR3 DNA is TGTGCCAGCAGTTTCCCCACCCTCAGGGCAGCTGTCTACGAGCAGTACTTC. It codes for CASSFPTLRAAVYEQYF.

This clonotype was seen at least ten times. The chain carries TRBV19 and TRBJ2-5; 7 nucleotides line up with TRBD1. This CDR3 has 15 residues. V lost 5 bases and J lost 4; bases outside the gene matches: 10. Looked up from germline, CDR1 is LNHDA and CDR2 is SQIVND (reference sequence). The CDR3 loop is CASSPTTGWGETQYF. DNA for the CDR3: TGTGCCAGTAGTCCCACGACAGGGTGGGGAGAGACCCAGTACTTC.

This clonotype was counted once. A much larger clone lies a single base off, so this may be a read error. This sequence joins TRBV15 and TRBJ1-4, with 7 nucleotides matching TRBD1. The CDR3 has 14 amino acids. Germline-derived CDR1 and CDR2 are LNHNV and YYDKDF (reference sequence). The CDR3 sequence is CATSRIDREERLFF. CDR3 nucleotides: TGTGCCACCAGCAGAATAGACAGGGAAGAAAGACTGTTTTTT.

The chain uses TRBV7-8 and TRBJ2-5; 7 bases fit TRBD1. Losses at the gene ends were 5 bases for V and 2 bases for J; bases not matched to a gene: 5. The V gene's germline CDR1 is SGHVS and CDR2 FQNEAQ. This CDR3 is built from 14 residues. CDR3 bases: TGTGCCAGCAGCACAGGGGTAGGGCAAGAGACCCAGTACTTC. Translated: CASSTGVGQETQYF.

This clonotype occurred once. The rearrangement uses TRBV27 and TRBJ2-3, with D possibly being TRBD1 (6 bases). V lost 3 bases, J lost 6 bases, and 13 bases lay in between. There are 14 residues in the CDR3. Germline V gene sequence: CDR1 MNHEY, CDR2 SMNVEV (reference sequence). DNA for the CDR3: TGTGCCAGCAGTTTGGGGGCTTTGGCGGATACGCAGTATTTT. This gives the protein CASSLGALADTQYF.

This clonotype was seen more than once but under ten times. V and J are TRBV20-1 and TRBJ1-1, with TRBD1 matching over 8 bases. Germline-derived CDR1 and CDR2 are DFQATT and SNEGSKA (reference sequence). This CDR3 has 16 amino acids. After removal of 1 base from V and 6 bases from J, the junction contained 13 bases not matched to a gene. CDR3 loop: CSARGPSWDRTPEAFF. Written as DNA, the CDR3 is TGCAGTGCTAGAGGTCCAAGTTGGGACAGGACGCCTGAAGCTTTCTTT.

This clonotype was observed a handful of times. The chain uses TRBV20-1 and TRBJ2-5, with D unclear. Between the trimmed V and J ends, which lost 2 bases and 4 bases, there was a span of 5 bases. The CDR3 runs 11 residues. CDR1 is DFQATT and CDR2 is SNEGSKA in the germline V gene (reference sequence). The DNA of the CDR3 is TGCAGTGCTAGAATAACAGAGACCCAGTACTTC. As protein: CSARITETQYF.

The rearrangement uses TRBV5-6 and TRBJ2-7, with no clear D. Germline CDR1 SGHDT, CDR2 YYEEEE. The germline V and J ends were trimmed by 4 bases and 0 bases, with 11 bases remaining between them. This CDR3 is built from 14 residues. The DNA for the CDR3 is TGTGCCAGCAGCCTATACAGCCTCTCCTACGAGCAGTACTTC. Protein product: CASSLYSLSYEQYF.

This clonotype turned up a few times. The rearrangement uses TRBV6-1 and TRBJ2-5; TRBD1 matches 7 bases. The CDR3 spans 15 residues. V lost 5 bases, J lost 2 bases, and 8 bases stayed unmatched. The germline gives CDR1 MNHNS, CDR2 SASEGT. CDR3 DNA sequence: TGTGCCAGCAGTAAGACAGGGAGTGTTCAAGAGACCCAGTACTTC. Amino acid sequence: CASSKTGSVQETQYF.

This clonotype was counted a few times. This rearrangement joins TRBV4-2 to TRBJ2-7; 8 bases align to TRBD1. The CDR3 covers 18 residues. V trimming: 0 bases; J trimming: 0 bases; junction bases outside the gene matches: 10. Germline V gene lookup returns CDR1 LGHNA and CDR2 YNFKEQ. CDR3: CASSQDVGSGTGSYEQYF. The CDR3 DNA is TGTGCCAGCAGCCAAGATGTAGGCTCCGGGACAGGCTCCTACGAGCAGTACTTC.

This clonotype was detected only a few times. The CDR3 DNA sequence: TGTGCCAGCACCTCCTCCGGCAGCACCGGGGAGCTGTTTTTT. This codes for CASTSSGSTGELFF. This chain links TRBV28 with TRBJ2-2; D is uncertain. Germline CDR1 and CDR2: MDHEN and SYDVKM. V shed 7 bases and J shed 4 bases, with 13 bases lying between them. The CDR3 is made up of 14 amino acids. Full variable domain (missing parts from reference TRBV28 and TRBJ2-2): DVKVTQSSRYLVKRTGEKVFLECVQDMDHENMFWYRQDPGLGLRLIYFSYDVKMKEKGDIPEGYSVSREKKERFSLILESASTNQTSMYLCASTSSGSTGELFFGEGSRLTVL.

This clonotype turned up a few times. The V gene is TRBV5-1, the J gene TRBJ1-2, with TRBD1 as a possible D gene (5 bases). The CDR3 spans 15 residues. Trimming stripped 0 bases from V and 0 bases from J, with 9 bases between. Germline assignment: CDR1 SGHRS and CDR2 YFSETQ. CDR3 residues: CASSLAGTANYGYTF. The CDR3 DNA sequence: TGCGCCAGCAGCTTGGCGGGGACGGCTAACTATGGCTACACCTTC.

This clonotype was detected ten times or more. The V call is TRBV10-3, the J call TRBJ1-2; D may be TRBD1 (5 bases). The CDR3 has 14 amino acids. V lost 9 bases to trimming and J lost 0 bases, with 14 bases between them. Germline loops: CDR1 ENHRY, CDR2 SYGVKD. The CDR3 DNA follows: TGTGCCATACGATGGGACGGGACTAACTATGGCTACACCTTC. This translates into CAIRWDGTNYGYTF.

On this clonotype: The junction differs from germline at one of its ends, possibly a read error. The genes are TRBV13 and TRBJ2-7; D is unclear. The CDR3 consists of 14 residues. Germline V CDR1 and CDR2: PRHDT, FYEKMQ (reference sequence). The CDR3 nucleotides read TGTGCCGGCAGCTTAGCAGGAAGGGCCTACGAGCAGTACTTC. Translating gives CAGSLAGRAYEQYF.

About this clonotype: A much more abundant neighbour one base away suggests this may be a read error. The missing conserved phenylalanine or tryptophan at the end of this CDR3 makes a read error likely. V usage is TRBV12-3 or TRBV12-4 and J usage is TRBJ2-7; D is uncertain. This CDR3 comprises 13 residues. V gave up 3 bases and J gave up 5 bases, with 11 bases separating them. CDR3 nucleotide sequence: TGTGCCAGCAGTTTGGGCAGCTATAACGAGCAGTACCTC. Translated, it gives CASSLGSYNEQYL.

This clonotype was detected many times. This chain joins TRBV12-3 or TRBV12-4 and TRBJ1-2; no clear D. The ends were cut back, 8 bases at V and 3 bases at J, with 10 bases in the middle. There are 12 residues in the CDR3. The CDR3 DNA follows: TGTGCCAGCGCGTGGTTTGACTATGGCTACACCTTC. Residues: CASAWFDYGYTF.

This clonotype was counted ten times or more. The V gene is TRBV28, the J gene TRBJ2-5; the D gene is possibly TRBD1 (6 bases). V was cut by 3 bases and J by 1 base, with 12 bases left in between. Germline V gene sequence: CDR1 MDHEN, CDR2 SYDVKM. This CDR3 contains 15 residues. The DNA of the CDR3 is TGTGCCAGCAGTTTCCTGGACAGAGGCCAAGAGACCCAGTACTTC. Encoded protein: CASSFLDRGQETQYF.

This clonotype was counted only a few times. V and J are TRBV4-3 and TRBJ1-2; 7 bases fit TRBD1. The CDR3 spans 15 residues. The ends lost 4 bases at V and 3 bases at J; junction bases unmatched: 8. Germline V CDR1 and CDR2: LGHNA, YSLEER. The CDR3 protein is CASSLHRDSDYGYTF. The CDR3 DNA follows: TGCGCCAGCAGCCTCCACCGGGACAGCGACTATGGCTACACCTTC.

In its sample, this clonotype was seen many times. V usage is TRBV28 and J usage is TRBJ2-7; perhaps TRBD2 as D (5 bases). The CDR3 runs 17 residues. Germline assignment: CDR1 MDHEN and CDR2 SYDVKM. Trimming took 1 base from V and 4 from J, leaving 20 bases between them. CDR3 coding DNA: TGTGCCAGCAGTTTATTTGACGGGATCCTTACTAGATACGAGCAGTACTTC. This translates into CASSLFDGILTRYEQYF. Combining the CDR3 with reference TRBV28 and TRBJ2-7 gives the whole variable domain DVKVTQSSRYLVKRTGEKVFLECVQDMDHENMFWYRQDPGLGLRLIYFSYDVKMKEKGDIPEGYSVSREKKERFSLILESASTNQTSMYLCASSLFDGILTRYEQYFGPGTRLTVT.

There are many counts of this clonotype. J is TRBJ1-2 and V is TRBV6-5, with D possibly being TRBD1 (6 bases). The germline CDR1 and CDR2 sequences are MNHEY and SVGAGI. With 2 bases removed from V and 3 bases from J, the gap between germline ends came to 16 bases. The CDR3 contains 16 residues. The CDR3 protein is CASSYRGGLDYYGYTF. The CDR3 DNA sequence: TGTGCCAGCAGTTACCGAGGGGGGCTAGACTACTATGGCTACACCTTC.

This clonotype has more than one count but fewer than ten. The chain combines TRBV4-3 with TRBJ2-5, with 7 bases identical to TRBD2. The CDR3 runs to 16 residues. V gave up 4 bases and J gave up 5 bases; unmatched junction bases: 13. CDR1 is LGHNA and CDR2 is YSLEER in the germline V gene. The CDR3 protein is CASSPLKASGGETQYF. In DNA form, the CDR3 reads TGCGCCAGCAGCCCTCTAAAGGCTAGCGGAGGGGAGACCCAGTACTTC.

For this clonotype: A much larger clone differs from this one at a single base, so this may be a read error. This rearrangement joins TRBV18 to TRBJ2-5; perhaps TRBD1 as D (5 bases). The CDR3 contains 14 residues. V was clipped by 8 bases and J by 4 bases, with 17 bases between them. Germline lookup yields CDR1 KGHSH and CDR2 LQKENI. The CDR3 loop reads CASGWAGPGETQYF. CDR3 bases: TGTGCCAGCGGATGGGCAGGGCCCGGAGAGACCCAGTACTTC.

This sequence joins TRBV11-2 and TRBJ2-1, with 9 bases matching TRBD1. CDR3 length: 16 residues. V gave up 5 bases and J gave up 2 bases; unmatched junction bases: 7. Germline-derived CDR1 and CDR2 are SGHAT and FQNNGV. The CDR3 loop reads CASSDRTGEPYNEQFF. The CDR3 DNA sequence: TGTGCCAGCAGCGATAGGACAGGGGAACCCTACAATGAGCAGTTCTTC.

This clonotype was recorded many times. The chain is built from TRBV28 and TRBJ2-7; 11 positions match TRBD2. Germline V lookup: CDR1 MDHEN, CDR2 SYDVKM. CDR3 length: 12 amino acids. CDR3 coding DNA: TGTGCATCCTCTAGCGGGAGGAACGAGCAGTACTTC. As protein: CASSSGRNEQYF.